This TCR beta chain was sequenced for a study of read filtering for tumor transcriptome and immune sequencing. This library used roughly 400 ng RNA and molecular barcoded adaptors spanning alpha/delta and beta/gamma chains. TCRdb analysed the reads with MiXCR anew, one entry per CDR3 protein. The sample lists 100,000 to 150,000 distinct CDR3 sequences; approximately 13% were seen once. Per the germline V gene, CDR1 is SGHTA and CDR2 is FQGNSA. CDR3 length equals 14 residues. Between the trimmed V and J ends, which lost 1 base and 7 bases, there was a span of 13 bases. This clonotype was seen at least ten times.

The source of this sequence is a donor at least 40 years old with multiple myeloma. Material for sequencing was a population of CD138-negative cells sorted from bone marrow. This rearrangement joins TRBV7-2 to TRBJ1-1, with D hard to call. This chain's CDR3 is CASSLVAGSSEAFF. CDR3 DNA: TGTGCCAGCAGCTTAGTAGCTGGGTCGAGTGAAGCTTTCTTT. The entire variable domain, with the rest obtained from reference TRBV7-2 and TRBJ1-1, is as follows: GAGVSQSPSNKVTEKGKDVELRCDPISGHTALYWYRQSLGQGLEFLIYFQGNSAPDKSGLPSDRFSAERTGGSVSTLTIQRTQQEDSAVYLCASSLVAGSSEAFFGQGTRLTVV.